This TCR beta chain is drawn from a study of vaccination and CD4 T cells after COVID-19. Overall study context: Convalescent donors: six male, four female; seven Caucasian, two Asian, one multiracial, two Hispanic. Control wells got either CEFX epitopes, HIV-1 Nef peptides, or no peptide at all.

CD4+ T cells that had been cultured provided DNA sequenced with the Oncomine TCR Beta short-read assay. One entry per CDR3 protein, called by TCRdb with MiXCR from the PCR reads. The sample yields roughly 8,200 distinct CDR3 sequences, roughly 23% seen once. About this clonotype itself: The target antigen is unknown.

Whole-study findings and limits: The median count of SARS-CoV-2-reactive clonotypes rose from roughly 21 to 40, not significantly.

The treatment: approximately nine-day PBMC culture with coronavirus spike peptide pools or control peptides (ViraFEST assay). March to December 2020 was the span of positive PCR dates, which predated US Alpha, Beta and Delta variants. The CDR3 length is 14 residues. Per germline, CDR1 GTSNPN and CDR2 SVGIG (reference sequence). Losses at the gene ends were 3 bases for V and 4 bases for J; bases not matched to a gene: 7. The rearrangement uses TRBV30 and TRBJ2-7; 9 bases align to TRBD1. Sequenced: cultured CD4+ T cells from blood. The TCR comes from a human donor with COVID-19. The chain's CDR3 is CAWSPDRGGYEQYF. The CDR3 DNA reads TGTGCCTGGAGCCCCGACAGGGGGGGATACGAGCAGTACTTC. The variable domain in full, completed from reference TRBV30 and TRBJ2-7, reads SQTIHQWPATLVQPVGSPLSLECTVEGTSNPNLYWYRQAAGRGLQLLFYSVGIGQISSEVPQNLSASRPQDRQFILSSKKLLLSDSGFYLCAWSPDRGGYEQYFGPGTRLTVT.